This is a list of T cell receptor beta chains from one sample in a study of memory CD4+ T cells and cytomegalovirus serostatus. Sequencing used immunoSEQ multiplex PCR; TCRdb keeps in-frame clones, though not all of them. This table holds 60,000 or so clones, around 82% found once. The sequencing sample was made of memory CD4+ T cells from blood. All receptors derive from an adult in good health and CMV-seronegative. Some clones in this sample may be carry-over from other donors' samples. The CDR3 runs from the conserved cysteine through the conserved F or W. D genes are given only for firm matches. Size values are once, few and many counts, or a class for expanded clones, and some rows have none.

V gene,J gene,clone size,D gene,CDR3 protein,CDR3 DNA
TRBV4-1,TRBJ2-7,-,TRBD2,CASSHPGGEQYF,TGCGCCAGCAGCCACCCGGGAGGGGAGCAGTACTTC
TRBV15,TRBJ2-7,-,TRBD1,CATRGTGSYEQYF,TGTGCCACCAGGGGGACAGGGTCATACGAGCAGTACTTC
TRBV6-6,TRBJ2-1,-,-,CASNLGLSGEQFF,TGTGCCAGCAATCTCGGGTTGTCTGGTGAGCAGTTCTTC
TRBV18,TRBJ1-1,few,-,CASSLTGPGENTEAFF,TGTGCCAGCTCACTAACAGGGCCCGGAGAGAACACTGAAGCTTTCTTT
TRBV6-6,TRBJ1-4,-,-,CATWEASAEKLFF,TGTGCCACTTGGGAGGCGTCGGCGGAAAAACTGTTTTTT
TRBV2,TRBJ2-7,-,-,CASGTYEQYF,TGTGCCAGCGGGACCTACGAGCAGTACTTC
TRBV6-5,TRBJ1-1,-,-,CASRSLTIGGTEAFF,TGTGCCAGCAGATCCCTCACGATTGGGGGGACTGAAGCTTTCTTT
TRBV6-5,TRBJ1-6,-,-,CASSDGITESPLHF,TGTGCCAGCAGTGACGGCATAACCGAATCACCCCTCCACTTC
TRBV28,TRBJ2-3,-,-,CASSAPPADTQYF,TGTGCCAGCAGTGCCCCGCCAGCAGATACGCAGTATTTT
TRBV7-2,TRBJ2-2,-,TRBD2,CASSSVAGVALRELFF,TGTGCCAGCAGCTCTGTAGCGGGAGTTGCTCTGAGGGAGCTGTTTTTT
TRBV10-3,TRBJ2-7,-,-,CAISDVSPYEQYF,TGTGCCATCAGTGACGTTAGTCCCTACGAGCAGTACTTC
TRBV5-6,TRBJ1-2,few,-,CASSPGNYGYTF,TGTGCCAGCAGCCCCGGGAACTATGGCTACACCTTC
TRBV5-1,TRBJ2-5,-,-,CASSLEPSARQETQYF,TGCGCCAGCAGCTTGGAACCTAGCGCCAGGCAAGAGACCCAGTACTTC
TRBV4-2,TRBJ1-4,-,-,CASSQGMGSNEKLFF,TGTGCCAGCAGCCAAGGGATGGGGAGTAATGAAAAACTGTTTTTT
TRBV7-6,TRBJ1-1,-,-,CASSQRRNTEAFF,TGTGCCAGCAGCCAGAGGCGGAACACTGAAGCTTTCTTT
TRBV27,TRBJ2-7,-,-,CASSFNSAYEQYF,TGTGCCAGCAGTTTCAATTCGGCCTACGAGCAGTACTTC
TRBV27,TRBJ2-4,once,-,CATALVGSDIQYF,TGTGCCACCGCCTTGGTAGGATCGGACATTCAGTACTTC
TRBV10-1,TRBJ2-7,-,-,CASSESRGLRSYEQYF,TGCGCCAGCAGTGAGTCTAGGGGACTCCGCTCCTACGAGCAGTACTTC
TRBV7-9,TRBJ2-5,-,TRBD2,CASGLGSGKQETQYF,TGTGCCAGCGGGCTCGGTAGCGGGAAGCAAGAGACCCAGTACTTC
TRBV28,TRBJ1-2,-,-,CASRLGGNYGYTF,TGTGCCAGCAGATTAGGAGGGAACTATGGCTACACCTTC
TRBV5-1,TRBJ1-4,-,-,CASREGSEKLFF,TGCGCCAGCAGGGAGGGTAGTGAAAAACTGTTTTTT
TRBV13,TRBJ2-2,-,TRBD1,CASSPLSDRARGDTGELFF,TGTGCCAGCAGCCCCCTATCAGACAGGGCCCGGGGAGACACCGGGGAGCTGTTTTTT
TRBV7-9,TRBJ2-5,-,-,CASSQRGFQETQYF,TGTGCCAGCAGCCAGAGAGGGTTCCAAGAGACCCAGTACTTC
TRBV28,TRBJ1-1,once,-,CASSFTPPGTEAFF,TGTGCCAGCAGTTTCACCCCCCCAGGTACTGAAGCTTTCTTT
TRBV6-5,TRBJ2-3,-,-,CASWKGGRTDTQYF,TGTGCCAGCTGGAAGGGGGGAAGAACAGATACGCAGTATTTT
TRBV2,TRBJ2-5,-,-,CASSAREAETQYF,TGTGCCAGCAGTGCGAGGGAGGCGGAGACCCAGTACTTC
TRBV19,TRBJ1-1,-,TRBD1,CASSPGQGLMNTEAFF,TGTGCCAGTAGTCCGGGACAGGGGTTGATGAACACTGAAGCTTTCTTT
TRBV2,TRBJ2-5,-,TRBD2,CASIPELAGVKQETQYF,TGTGCCAGCATCCCCGAACTAGCGGGAGTAAAACAAGAGACCCAGTACTTC
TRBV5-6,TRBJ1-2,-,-,CASSSNQGLSGYTF,TGTGCCAGCAGCTCAAATCAGGGGTTAAGTGGCTACACCTTC
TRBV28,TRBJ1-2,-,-,CASSFGENGYTF,TGTGCCAGCAGTTTCGGAGAGAATGGCTACACCTTC